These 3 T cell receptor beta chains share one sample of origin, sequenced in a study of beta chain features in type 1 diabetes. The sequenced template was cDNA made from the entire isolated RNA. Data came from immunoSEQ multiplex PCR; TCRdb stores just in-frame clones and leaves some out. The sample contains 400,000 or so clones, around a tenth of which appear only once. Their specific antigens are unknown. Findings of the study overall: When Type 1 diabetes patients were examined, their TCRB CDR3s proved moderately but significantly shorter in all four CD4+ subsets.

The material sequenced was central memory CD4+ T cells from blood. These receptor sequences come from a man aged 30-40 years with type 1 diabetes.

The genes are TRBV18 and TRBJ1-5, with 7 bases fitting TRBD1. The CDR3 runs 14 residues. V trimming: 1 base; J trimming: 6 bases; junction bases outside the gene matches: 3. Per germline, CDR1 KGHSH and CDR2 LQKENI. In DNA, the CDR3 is TGTGCCAGCTCACCACAGGGGGCAGGTCAGCCCCAGCATTTT. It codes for CASSPQGAGQPQHF. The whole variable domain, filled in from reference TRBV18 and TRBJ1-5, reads NAGVMQNPRHLVRRRGQEARLRCSPMKGHSHVYWYRQLPEEGLKFMVYLQKENIIDESGMPKERFSAEFPKEGPSILRIQQVVRGDSAAYFCASSPQGAGQPQHFGDGTRLSIL.

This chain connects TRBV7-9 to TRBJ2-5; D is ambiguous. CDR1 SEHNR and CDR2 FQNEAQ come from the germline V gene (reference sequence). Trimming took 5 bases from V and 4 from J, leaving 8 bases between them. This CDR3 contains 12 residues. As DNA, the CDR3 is TGTGCCAGCAGCCTTTATGGAGAGACCCAGTACTTC. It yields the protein CASSLYGETQYF.

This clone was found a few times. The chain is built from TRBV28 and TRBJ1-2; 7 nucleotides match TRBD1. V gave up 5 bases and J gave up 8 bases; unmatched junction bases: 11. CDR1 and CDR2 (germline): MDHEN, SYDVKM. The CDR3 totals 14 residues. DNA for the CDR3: TGTGCCAGCAGTCCCGGACAGGAGCCGGGAGGCTACACCTTC. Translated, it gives CASSPGQEPGGYTF.